The present T cell receptor (beta chain) was sequenced within a study of cytomegalovirus exposure and HLA in healthy donors. The overall study: An early release of data contained approximately 80 million unique TCRs, which came from HLA-typed donors.

The CDR3 length is 12 residues. CDR1 and CDR2 (germline): MNHNY, SVGAGI (reference sequence). V was cut by 6 bases and J by 6 bases, with 9 bases left in between. Primers for the PCR totalled 60 Vbeta and 13 Jbeta. The method was immunoSEQ multiplex PCR; TCRdb's version includes in-frame clones alone and lacks a portion of them. Here the sample spans 95,000 to 100,000 clones, 76% being singletons. The sequenced material came from PBMCs. The source of this sequence is a man in his forties in good health and CMV-seronegative. This chain links TRBV6-6 with TRBJ2-4; D is possibly TRBD1 (5 bases). In nucleotides, the CDR3 is TGTGCCAGCAGCCTACAGGCAAACATTCAGTACTTC. This sequence encodes CASSLQANIQYF.